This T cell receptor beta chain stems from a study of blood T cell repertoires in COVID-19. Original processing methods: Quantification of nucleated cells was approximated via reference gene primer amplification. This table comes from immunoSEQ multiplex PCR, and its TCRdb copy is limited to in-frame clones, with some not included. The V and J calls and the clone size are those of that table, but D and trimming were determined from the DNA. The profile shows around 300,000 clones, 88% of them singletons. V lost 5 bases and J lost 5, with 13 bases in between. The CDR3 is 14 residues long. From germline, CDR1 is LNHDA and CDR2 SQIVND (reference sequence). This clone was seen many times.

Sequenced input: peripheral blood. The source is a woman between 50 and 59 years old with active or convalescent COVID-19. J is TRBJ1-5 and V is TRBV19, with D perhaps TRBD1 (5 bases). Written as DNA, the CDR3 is TGTGCCAGTAGTCGGCAGGGCCTGGATCAGCCCCAGCATTTT. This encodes CASSRQGLDQPQHF. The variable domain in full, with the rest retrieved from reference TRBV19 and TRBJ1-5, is DGGITQSPKYLFRKEGQNVTLSCEQNLNHDAMYWYRQDPGQGLRLIYYSQIVNDFQKGDIAEGYSVSREKKESFPLTVTSAQKNPTAFYLCASSRQGLDQPQHFGDGTRLSIL.